The 30 T cell receptor beta chains below come from one sample, sequenced in a study of T cell responses to AZD1222 COVID-19 vaccine. Clones were sequenced by immunoSEQ multiplex PCR, and TCRdb holds only the in-frame ones, with some missing. Counted here are about 120,000 clones, around 91% occurring once; the ten biggest clones make up 1.5% to 2%. The source was peripheral blood, collected 28 days after the second AZD1222 dose. All receptors derive from an adult who received the AZD1222 COVID-19 vaccine.

The genes are TRBV19 and TRBJ1-6; 9 positions agree with TRBD1. The CDR3 is made up of 15 amino acids. The V segment lost 3 bases and the J segment 10 bases; nucleotides outside the gene matches: 7. Looked up from germline, CDR1 is LNHDA and CDR2 is SQIVND (reference sequence). CDR3 sequence: CASSISGQGASPLHF. As DNA, the CDR3 is TGTGCCAGTAGTATTTCGGGACAGGGAGCGTCACCCCTCCACTTT.

This clone was seen only once. V and J are TRBV28 and TRBJ1-1; TRBD1 is a possible D gene (5 bases). Trimming took 6 bases from V and 4 from J, leaving 15 bases between them. The germline CDR1 and CDR2 sequences are MDHEN and SYDVKM. The CDR3 loop spans 14 amino acids. CDR3 nucleotide sequence: TGTGCCAGCAGACAGTTTACCACAGGCACTGAAGCTTTCTTT. Translating it yields CASRQFTTGTEAFF.

The chain employs TRBV3-1 (or the pseudogene TRBV3-2) and TRBJ1-1; D remains ambiguous. V gave up 6 bases and J gave up 3 bases, with 14 bases separating them. This CDR3 spans 14 amino acids. The germline V gene encodes CDR1 LGHDT and CDR2 YNNKEL (reference sequence). CDR3 in DNA: TGTGCCAGCAGTCAAACATCCGGGGACACTGAAGCTTTCTTT. Amino acid sequence: CASSQTSGDTEAFF.

The chain links TRBV29-1 to TRBJ2-3; 11 nucleotides match TRBD2. CDR1 is SQVTM and CDR2 is ANQGSEA in the germline V gene. CDR3 length: 21 residues. V shed 3 bases, J shed 0 bases, and the junction held 20 bases outside the gene matches. The CDR3 nucleotides are TGCAGCGTTGAGGGATATGCGAGAATAGCGGGAGGGCCGGTTAGCACAGATACGCAGTATTTT. Its protein product is CSVEGYARIAGGPVSTDTQYF.

The CDR3 region is CASRAGTGVNEQYF. The CDR3 nucleotides are TGTGCCAGCAGAGCTGGGACAGGGGTCAACGAGCAGTACTTC. The V gene is TRBV6-5, the J gene TRBJ2-7; TRBD1 matches 10 bases. CDR3 length: 14 amino acids. Germline V gene sequence: CDR1 MNHEY, CDR2 SVGAGI. V was clipped by 6 bases and J by 5 bases; unmatched bases: 7.

The chain links TRBV7-3 to TRBJ2-1; a weak D match, TRBD2 (5 bases). Per germline, CDR1 SGHTA and CDR2 FQGTGA. V shed 5 bases and J shed 2 bases, with 10 bases lying between them. This CDR3 spans 14 amino acids. CDR3 loop: CASSIGLTYNEQFF. As DNA, the CDR3 is TGTGCCAGCAGCATTGGACTGACCTACAATGAGCAGTTCTTC.

This clone was counted a single time. The chain recombines TRBV11-3 with TRBJ2-3, with 7 bases that match TRBD2. Germline-derived CDR1 and CDR2 are SGHNT and YENEEA. The CDR3 spans 12 residues. V lost 5 bases to trimming and J lost 8 bases; unmatched junction nucleotides: 4. CDR3 sequence: CASSIREGTQYF. DNA of the CDR3: TGTGCCAGCAGCATTAGGGAGGGTACGCAGTATTTT.

This chain uses TRBV5-4 with TRBJ2-1; D is ambiguous. The CDR3 covers 11 residues. Germline values: CDR1 SGHNT, CDR2 YYREEE (reference sequence). The V and J ends lost 0 bases and 6 bases respectively, with 1 base between them. This CDR3 reads CASSLGNEQFF. For the CDR3, the DNA is TGTGCCAGCAGCTTGGGCAATGAGCAGTTCTTC.

The chain couples TRBV2 to TRBJ1-4; D gene unclear. With 3 bases removed from V and 11 bases from J, the gap between germline ends came to 10 bases. The CDR3 is 12 amino acids. Germline CDR1 reads SNHLY; CDR2 reads FYNNEI. This chain's CDR3 is CASSEETEKLFF. CDR3 sequence (DNA): TGTGCCAGCAGTGAGGAAACGGAGAAACTGTTTTTT. Using reference TRBV2 and TRBJ1-4 for the parts outside the CDR3, the full variable domain is EPEVTQTPSHQVTQMGQEVILRCVPISNHLYFYWYRQILGQKVEFLVSFYNNEISEKSEIFDDQFSVERPDGSNFTLKIRSTKLEDSAMYFCASSEETEKLFFGSGTQLSVL.

The V gene is TRBV7-2, the J gene TRBJ2-1; 10 nucleotides agree with TRBD2. In germline, CDR1 is SGHTA, CDR2 FQGNSA. The ends lost 5 bases at V and 4 bases at J; junction bases unmatched: 5. The CDR3 runs to 15 residues. The DNA of the CDR3 is TGTGCCAGCAGCCCCCTAGCGGGAGCTTACAATGAGCAGTTCTTC. It yields the protein CASSPLAGAYNEQFF.

This sequence joins TRBV30 and TRBJ2-1, with D perhaps matching TRBD2 (6 bases). The CDR3 consists of 13 residues. V was trimmed by 2 bases and J by 14 bases, leaving 19 bases between them. Germline CDR1 GTSNPN, CDR2 SVGIG (reference sequence). For the CDR3, the DNA is TGTGCCTGGAGTAAGGGCGGGATAACCGCGAAGTTCTTC. Translation: CAWSKGGITAKFF.

This chain connects TRBV5-8 to TRBJ1-5, with 9 nucleotides matching TRBD1. The CDR3 has 15 amino acids. J lost 0 bases, V lost 4 bases, and 2 bases had no gene match. CDR1 and CDR2 from the germline V gene are SGHTS and YDEGEE. Here the CDR3 DNA reads TGTGCCAGCAGCCGGGACAGGGATAGCAATCAGCCCCAGCATTTT. This sequence encodes CASSRDRDSNQPQHF.

V gene TRBV5-1 combines with J gene TRBJ1-3, with 7 bases aligning to TRBD1. From germline, CDR1 is SGHRS and CDR2 YFSETQ. This CDR3 has 17 amino acids. The junction had 8 bases not matched to a gene; V was cut back by 1 base and J by 1 base. The CDR3 here is CASSLPEGASSGNTIYF. Written as DNA, the CDR3 is TGCGCCAGCAGCTTGCCCGAGGGGGCTTCGTCTGGAAACACCATATATTTT.

This chain connects TRBV27 to TRBJ2-3, with 9 nucleotides matching TRBD2. V shed 5 bases and J 5 bases; nucleotides not matched to a gene: 14. There are 17 residues in the CDR3. Germline CDR1 reads MNHEY; CDR2 reads SMNVEV (reference sequence). The CDR3 region has the DNA TGTGCCAGCAGTGCCTGGGGTAGCGGGAGTATCGTAGATACGCAGTATTTT. It codes for CASSAWGSGSIVDTQYF.

J is TRBJ1-1 and V is TRBV9; weak D call: TRBD1 (6 bases). The CDR3 sequence is 13 residues long. V lost 6 bases, J lost 2 bases, and 11 bases lay in between. From germline, CDR1 is SGDLS and CDR2 YYNGEE. CDR3 in DNA: TGTGCCAGCACGACAGGCCATAACACTGAAGCTTTCTTT. It codes for CASTTGHNTEAFF. The full variable domain, with the rest looked up from reference TRBV9 and TRBJ1-1, is DSGVTQTPKHLITATGQRVTLRCSPRSGDLSVYWYQQSLDQGLQFLIQYYNGEERAKGNILERFSAQQFPDLHSELNLSSLELGDSALYFCASTTGHNTEAFFGQGTRLTVV.

V and J are TRBV7-8 and TRBJ2-3; D is unresolved. Germline lookup yields CDR1 SGHVS and CDR2 FQNEAQ. The CDR3 sequence is 15 residues long. V was shortened by 1 base and J by 2 bases, with 10 bases between the two germline ends. The CDR3 bases are TGTGCCAGCAGCTTAGGAATATCTAACACAGATACGCAGTATTTT. Translating gives CASSLGISNTDTQYF.

CDR3 nucleotide sequence: TGTGCCAGCAGCGCGGGCGGAGCGGGAAGCTCCTACAATGAGCAGTTCTTC. Translating it yields CASSAGGAGSSYNEQFF. V and J are TRBV11-3 and TRBJ2-1; 7 bases agree with TRBD2. The CDR3 has 17 amino acids. The J segment lost 0 bases and the V segment lost 5 bases, leaving 10 bases of the junction unmatched. Germline V gene sequence: CDR1 SGHNT, CDR2 YENEEA.

The chain joins TRBV7-2 to TRBJ1-5, with 7 bases lining up with TRBD1. The CDR3 totals 14 residues. V shed 5 bases, J shed 5 bases, and the junction held 6 bases outside the gene matches. Germline loops: CDR1 SGHTA, CDR2 FQGNSA. The CDR3 loop reads CASSPDRSYQPQHF. In DNA form, the CDR3 reads TGTGCCAGCAGCCCGGACAGGTCATATCAGCCCCAGCATTTT.

The V and J genes are TRBV9 and TRBJ2-1; TRBD2 might be the D (6 bases). Deletions cut 4 bases from V and 9 bases from J, with 11 bases between. Germline V lookup: CDR1 SGDLS, CDR2 YYNGEE. The CDR3 consists of 12 residues. CDR3 nucleotides: TGTGCCAGCAGCCGGGACTTTGGTGAGCAGTTCTTC. It codes for CASSRDFGEQFF.

The chain links TRBV5-6 to TRBJ1-2; D may be TRBD1 (5 bases). The germline V gene encodes CDR1 SGHDT and CDR2 YYEEEE. The V and J ends lost 4 bases and 4 bases respectively, with 14 bases between them. The CDR3 is 14 residues long. CDR3: CASSPPGPPYGYTF. The CDR3 coding sequence is TGTGCCAGCAGCCCGCCGGGACCTCCCTATGGCTACACCTTC.

The chain carries TRBV5-1 and TRBJ1-1, with 11 bases identical to TRBD1. This CDR3 spans 14 amino acids. Germline CDR1 SGHRS, CDR2 YFSETQ. V lost 4 bases and J lost 6; bases outside the gene matches: 5. The CDR3 DNA reads TGCGCCAGCAGCAAGGGACAGGGGGGCCCTGAAGCTTTCTTT. Translation gives CASSKGQGGPEAFF.

The CDR3, as DNA: TGCGCCAGCAGCTTCACGGGAGGGCCATCAGATACGCAGTATTTT. The encoded protein is CASSFTGGPSDTQYF. This chain connects TRBV5-1 to TRBJ2-3; 8 bases align to TRBD2. The germline gives CDR1 SGHRS, CDR2 YFSETQ. V shed 2 bases, J shed 4 bases, and the junction held 6 bases outside the gene matches. There are 15 residues in the CDR3.

This rearrangement joins TRBV9 to TRBJ1-2; 8 nucleotides match TRBD1. This CDR3 is built from 15 residues. V was clipped by 2 bases and J by 3 bases; unmatched bases: 6. CDR1 is SGDLS, CDR2 YYNGEE, per germline. CDR3 sequence: CASSVGTGLDYGYTF. CDR3 nucleotides: TGTGCCAGCAGCGTGGGGACAGGTCTGGACTATGGCTACACCTTC.

This clone showed up just a few times. CDR3: CASTDREETLHF. Here the CDR3 DNA reads TGTGCCAGCACAGACAGGGAGGAAACCCTCCACTTT. The rearrangement joins TRBV2 to TRBJ1-6; the match to TRBD1 covers 7 bases. V lost 7 bases to trimming and J lost 14 bases; unmatched junction nucleotides: 8. This CDR3 is built from 12 residues. Germline V CDR1 and CDR2: SNHLY, FYNNEI.

The chain links TRBV15 to TRBJ2-7; 13 bases line up with TRBD2. Germline V gene data show CDR1 as LNHNV and CDR2 as YYDKDF (reference sequence). The CDR3 is made up of 16 amino acids. The V and J ends lost 0 bases and 6 bases, in that order; junction bases with no gene match: 5. The CDR3 sequence is CATSRDSGLAGAEQYF. For the CDR3, the DNA is TGTGCCACCAGCAGAGATAGCGGACTAGCGGGAGCCGAGCAGTACTTC.

V gene TRBV3-1 (or the pseudogene TRBV3-2) combines with J gene TRBJ1-6; D is unclear. Between the trimmed V and J ends, which lost 4 bases and 0 bases, there was a span of 10 bases. From germline, CDR1 is LGHDT and CDR2 YNNKEL (reference sequence). The CDR3 spans 16 residues. DNA of the CDR3: TGTGCCAGCAGCCGCAAGATAAGCTCCTATAATTCACCCCTCCACTTT. As protein: CASSRKISSYNSPLHF.

The CDR3 DNA reads as TGTGCCAGTAGTATAGCTAGGACAGTCTCACCCCTCCACTTT. It encodes CASSIARTVSPLHF. The V gene is TRBV19, the J gene TRBJ1-6, with a tentative D call TRBD1 (6 bases). Between the trimmed V and J ends, which lost 1 base and 10 bases, there was a span of 11 bases. This CDR3 region has 14 residues. The germline V gene has CDR1 LNHDA and CDR2 SQIVND (reference sequence).

A single count supports this clone. V gene TRBV6-5 combines with J gene TRBJ2-7, with D perhaps given as TRBD1 or TRBD2 (5 bases each). The CDR3 runs to 14 residues. V gave up 6 bases and J gave up 3 bases, with 15 bases separating them. Germline V CDR1 and CDR2: MNHEY, SVGAGI. The CDR3 region has the DNA TGTGCCAGCAGCCCAAGTCGGGGCCACTACGAGCAGTACTTC. Its translation is CASSPSRGHYEQYF.

This chain joins TRBV11-2 and TRBJ2-2, with D perhaps matching TRBD2 (6 bases). Trimming removed 5 bases at V and 6 bases at J, with 13 bases between. The CDR3 has 14 amino acids. Germline V gene data show CDR1 as SGHAT and CDR2 as FQNNGV. The CDR3 DNA sequence: TGTGCCAGCAGCCTATGGGGGGAGGCCGGGGAGCTGTTTTTT. Translating gives CASSLWGEAGELFF.

V gene TRBV5-1 combines with J gene TRBJ2-1; the match to TRBD1 covers 7 bases. The CDR3 has 14 residues. In germline, CDR1 is SGHRS, CDR2 YFSETQ. Trimming removed 6 bases from V and 1 base from J; junction bases left unmatched: 4. This CDR3 reads CASTTDRSYNEQFF. The CDR3 bases are TGCGCCAGCACAACGGACAGGTCCTACAATGAGCAGTTCTTC.